This TCR beta chain was recovered during a study of blood T cells in healthy people across ages. Study findings and constraints: Without sorted subsets, naive and antigen-experienced compartments could not be conclusively compared. Naive CD4+ cells and diversity were both higher in long-lived donors than in aged donors.

Peripheral blood, roughly 9.3 milliliters per donor, was collected. V was trimmed by 5 bases and J by 8 bases, leaving 16 bases between them. The CDR3 totals 15 residues. Germline loops: CDR1 MNHNY, CDR2 SVGAGI (reference sequence). In the case of this clonotype: The antigen is unknown.

Then a second PCR, running roughly 7 to 11 cycles, was carried out with a sample-barcoded 5' primer and a J-beta primer mix. TCRdb analysed the 5' RACE reads with MiXCR anew, one entry per CDR3 protein. The table includes more than 550,000 distinct CDR3 sequences, 20% to 25% detected once. The sample consisted of blood. The origin of this receptor is a man in his 70s in good health. This sequence joins TRBV6-6 and TRBJ1-6; maybe TRBD1 (6 bases). CDR3: CASSLLIGGDSPLHF. As DNA, the CDR3 is TGTGCCAGCAGTCTCTTGATAGGGGGGGATTCACCCCTCCACTTT.